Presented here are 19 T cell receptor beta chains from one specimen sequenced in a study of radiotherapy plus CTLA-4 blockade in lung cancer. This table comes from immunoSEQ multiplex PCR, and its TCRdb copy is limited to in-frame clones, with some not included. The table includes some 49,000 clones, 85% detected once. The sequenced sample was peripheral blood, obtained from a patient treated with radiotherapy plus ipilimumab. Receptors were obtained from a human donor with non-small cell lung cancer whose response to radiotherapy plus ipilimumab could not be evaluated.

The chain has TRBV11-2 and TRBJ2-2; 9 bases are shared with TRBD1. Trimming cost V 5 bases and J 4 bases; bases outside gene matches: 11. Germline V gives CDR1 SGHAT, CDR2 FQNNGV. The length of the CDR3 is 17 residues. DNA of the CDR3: TGTGCCAGCAGCCCCCGACAGGGGGACGTACCCACCGGGGAGCTGTTTTTT. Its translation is CASSPRQGDVPTGELFF.

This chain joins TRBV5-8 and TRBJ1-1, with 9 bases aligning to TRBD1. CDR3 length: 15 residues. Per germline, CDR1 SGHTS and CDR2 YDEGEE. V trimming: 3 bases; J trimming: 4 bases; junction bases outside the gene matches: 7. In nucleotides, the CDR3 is TGTGCCAGCAGCTACCTAACAGGGGGCGGCACTGAAGCTTTCTTT. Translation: CASSYLTGGGTEAFF.

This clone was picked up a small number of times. CDR3 nucleotide sequence: TGTGCCAGCAGCGTAGGGATGGGAGGGCCTCGAGAGCAGTACTTC. Its protein product is CASSVGMGGPREQYF. The chain employs TRBV9 and TRBJ2-7; 7 nucleotides agree with TRBD2. Trimming removed 0 bases from V and 7 bases from J; junction bases left unmatched: 10. Per germline, CDR1 SGDLS and CDR2 YYNGEE. CDR3 length: 15 residues.

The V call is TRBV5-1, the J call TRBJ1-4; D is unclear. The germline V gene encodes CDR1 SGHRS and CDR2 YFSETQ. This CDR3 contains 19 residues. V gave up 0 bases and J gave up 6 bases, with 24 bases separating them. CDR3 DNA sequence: TGCGCCAGCAGCTTGGCCGGAGGTAGGGTCATCAAACGGGATGAAAAACTGTTTTTT. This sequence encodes CASSLAGGRVIKRDEKLFF.

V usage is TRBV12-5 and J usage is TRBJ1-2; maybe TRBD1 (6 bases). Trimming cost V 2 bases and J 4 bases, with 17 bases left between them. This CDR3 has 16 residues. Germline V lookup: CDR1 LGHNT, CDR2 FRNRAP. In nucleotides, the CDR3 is TGTGCTAGTGGTTTGACAGGTCAGGGGCCCGGCTATGGCTACACCTTC. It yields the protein CASGLTGQGPGYGYTF.

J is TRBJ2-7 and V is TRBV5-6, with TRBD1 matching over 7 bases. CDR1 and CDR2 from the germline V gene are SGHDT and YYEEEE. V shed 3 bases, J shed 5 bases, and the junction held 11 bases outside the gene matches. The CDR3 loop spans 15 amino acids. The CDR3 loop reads CASSSRDGTVDEQYF. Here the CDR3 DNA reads TGTGCCAGCAGCTCCAGGGATGGGACAGTGGACGAGCAGTACTTC.

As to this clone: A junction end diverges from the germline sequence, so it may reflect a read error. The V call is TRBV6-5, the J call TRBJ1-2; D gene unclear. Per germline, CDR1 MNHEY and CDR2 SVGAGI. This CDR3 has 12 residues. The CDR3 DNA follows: TGTGCCAGCAATTACGGGCGAGATGGCTACACCTTC. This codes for CASNYGRDGYTF.

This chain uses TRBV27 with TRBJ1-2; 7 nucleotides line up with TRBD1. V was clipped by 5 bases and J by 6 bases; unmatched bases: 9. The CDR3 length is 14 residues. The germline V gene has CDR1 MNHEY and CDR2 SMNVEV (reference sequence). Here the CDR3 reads CASSPRQGYDGYTF. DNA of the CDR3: TGTGCCAGCAGTCCACGACAGGGCTACGATGGCTACACCTTC.

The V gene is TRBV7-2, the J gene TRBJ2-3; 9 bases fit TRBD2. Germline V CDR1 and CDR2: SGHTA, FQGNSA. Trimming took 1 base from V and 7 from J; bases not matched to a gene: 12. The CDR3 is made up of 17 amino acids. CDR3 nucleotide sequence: TGTGCCAGCAGCTTAGATGGGCTAGCGGGATTAATTTATACGCAGTATTTT. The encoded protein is CASSLDGLAGLIYTQYF.

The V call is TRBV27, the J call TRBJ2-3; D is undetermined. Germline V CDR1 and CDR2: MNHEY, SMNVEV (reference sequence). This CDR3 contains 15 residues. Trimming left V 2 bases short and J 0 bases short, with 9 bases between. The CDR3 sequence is CASSLVGLSTDTQYF. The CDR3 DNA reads TGTGCCAGCAGTTTAGTTGGGCTTAGCACAGATACGCAGTATTTT.

The CDR3 loop is CASGYAGGELFF. The CDR3 nucleotides are TGTGCCAGCGGATATGCGGGCGGGGAGCTGTTTTTT. The chain joins TRBV7-9 to TRBJ2-2; the D gene is possibly TRBD2 (5 bases). The ends were cut back, 8 bases at V and 7 bases at J, with 11 bases in the middle. Germline CDR1 and CDR2: SEHNR and FQNEAQ (reference sequence). The CDR3 is 12 amino acids.

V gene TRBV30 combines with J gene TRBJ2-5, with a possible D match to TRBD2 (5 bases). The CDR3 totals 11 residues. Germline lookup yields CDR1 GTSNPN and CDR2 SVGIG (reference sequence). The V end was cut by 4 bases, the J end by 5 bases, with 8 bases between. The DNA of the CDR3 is TGTGCCTGGAATCCGGGGGAGACCCAGTACTTC. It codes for CAWNPGETQYF.

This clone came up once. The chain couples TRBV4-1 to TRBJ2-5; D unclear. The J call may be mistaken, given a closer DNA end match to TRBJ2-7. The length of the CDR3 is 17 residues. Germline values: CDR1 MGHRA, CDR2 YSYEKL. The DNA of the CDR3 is TGCGCCAGCATCACCTTAGTGATCCAGAAAGACTCCTACGAGCAGTACTTC. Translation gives CASITLVIQKDSYEQYF.

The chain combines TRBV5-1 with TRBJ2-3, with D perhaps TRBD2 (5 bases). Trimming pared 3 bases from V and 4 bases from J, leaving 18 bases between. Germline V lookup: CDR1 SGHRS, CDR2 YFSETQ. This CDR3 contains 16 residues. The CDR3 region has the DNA TGCGCCAGCAGCTATGGACTTCCCTCTAGGTCAGATACGCAGTATTTT. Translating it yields CASSYGLPSRSDTQYF.

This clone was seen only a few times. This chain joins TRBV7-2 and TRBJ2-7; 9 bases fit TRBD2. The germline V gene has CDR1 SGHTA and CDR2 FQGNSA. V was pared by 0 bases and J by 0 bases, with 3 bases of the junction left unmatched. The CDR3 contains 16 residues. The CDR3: CASSLARAGGSYEQYF. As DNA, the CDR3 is TGTGCCAGCAGCTTAGCTCGAGCGGGAGGCTCCTACGAGCAGTACTTC.

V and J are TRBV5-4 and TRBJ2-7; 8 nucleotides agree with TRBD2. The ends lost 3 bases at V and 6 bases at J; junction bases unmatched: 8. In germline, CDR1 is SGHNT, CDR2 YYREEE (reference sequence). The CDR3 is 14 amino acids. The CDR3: CASSSSGRDREQYF. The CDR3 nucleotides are TGTGCCAGCAGCTCGAGCGGGAGAGATCGCGAGCAGTACTTC.

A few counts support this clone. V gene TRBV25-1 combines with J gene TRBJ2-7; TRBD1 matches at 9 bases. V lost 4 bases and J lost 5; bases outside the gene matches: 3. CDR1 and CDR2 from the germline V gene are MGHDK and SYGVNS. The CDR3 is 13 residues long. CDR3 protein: CASSGQGGNEQYF. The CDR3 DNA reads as TGTGCCAGCAGTGGACAGGGGGGAAACGAGCAGTACTTC.

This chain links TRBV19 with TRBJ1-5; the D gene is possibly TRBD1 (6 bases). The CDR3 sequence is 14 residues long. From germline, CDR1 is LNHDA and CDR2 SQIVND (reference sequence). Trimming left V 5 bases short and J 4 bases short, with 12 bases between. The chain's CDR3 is CASSSGVWNQPQHF. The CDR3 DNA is TGTGCCAGTAGTTCAGGGGTTTGGAATCAGCCCCAGCATTTT.

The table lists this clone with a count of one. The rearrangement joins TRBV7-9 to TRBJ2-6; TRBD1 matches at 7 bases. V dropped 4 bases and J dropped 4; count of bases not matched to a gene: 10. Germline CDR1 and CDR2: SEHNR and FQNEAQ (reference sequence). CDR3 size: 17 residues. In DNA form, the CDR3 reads TGTGCCAGCAGCTCCGGGACAGCCCAACAAGGGGCCAACGTCCTGACTTTC. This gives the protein CASSSGTAQQGANVLTF.